These T cell receptor beta chains were read from a single sample in a study of T cells in Graves' hyperthyroidism and ophthalmopathy. MiXCR, run by TCRdb on the multiplex PCR reads, gives a single entry per CDR3 protein. The sample records over 150,000 distinct CDR3 sequences, more than 15% being singletons. The sequencing input was blood. These receptors all come from a woman in her 50s with Graves' hyperthyroidism. CDR3s include the opening cysteine and the closing phenylalanine or tryptophan. Fields, in order: D gene, clone size, J gene, V gene, CDR3 DNA, CDR3 protein. The D gene is left open where the match is weak. For some rows the clone size is stated as once, few or many, or as a class when expanded; others skip it.

d_gene: TRBD1
abundance: many
j_gene: TRBJ2-1
v_gene: TRBV6-1
CDR3nt: TGTGCCAGCAGTACAGGGGTTAGCTCCTACAATGAGCAGTTCTTC
CDR3aa: CASSTGVSSYNEQFF

d_gene: TRBD1
abundance: many
j_gene: TRBJ2-2
v_gene: TRBV7-2
CDR3nt: TGTGCCAGCAGCCCACTCAGGGGGCGGGGCGGGGAGCTGTTTTTT
CDR3aa: CASSPLRGRGGELFF

d_gene: TRBD1
abundance: many
j_gene: TRBJ2-5
v_gene: TRBV27
CDR3nt: TGTGCCAGCAGCCTAACCGGCCAGGGGGTTGGAGAGACCCAGTACTTC
CDR3aa: CASSLTGQGVGETQYF

d_gene: NA
abundance: NA
j_gene: TRBJ1-1
v_gene: TRBV10-3
CDR3nt: TGTGCCATCACCTCTGGGGGGGGGAACACTGAAGCTTTCTTT
CDR3aa: CAITSGGGNTEAFF

d_gene: NA
abundance: few
j_gene: TRBJ1-4
v_gene: TRBV5-1
CDR3nt: TGCGCCAGCAGCTTAAACAGGGAAAAACTGTTTTTT
CDR3aa: CASSLNREKLFF

d_gene: TRBD2
abundance: many
j_gene: TRBJ2-2
v_gene: TRBV10-3
CDR3nt: TGTGCCATTGGGACTAGCGGGGGGCTCACCGGGGAGCTGTTTTTT
CDR3aa: CAIGTSGGLTGELFF

d_gene: NA
abundance: few
j_gene: TRBJ1-4
v_gene: TRBV7-9
CDR3nt: TGTGCCAGCAGCGTAGGAGGAGCCGTTGAAAAACTGTTTTTT
CDR3aa: CASSVGGAVEKLFF

d_gene: NA
abundance: few
j_gene: TRBJ1-3
v_gene: TRBV6-1
CDR3nt: TGTGCCAGCAGTGGTATAACAGACTCTGGAAACACCATATATTTT
CDR3aa: CASSGITDSGNTIYF

d_gene: TRBD1
abundance: few
j_gene: TRBJ1-2
v_gene: TRBV14
CDR3nt: TGTGCCAACAGCCAAGATCCCGGGACAGGGTATCACTATGGCTACACCTTC
CDR3aa: CANSQDPGTGYHYGYTF

d_gene: TRBD1
abundance: many
j_gene: TRBJ1-2
v_gene: TRBV27
CDR3nt: TGTGCCAGCAGCCAAACAAAACAGGGGGATCACTATGGCTACACCTTC
CDR3aa: CASSQTKQGDHYGYTF

d_gene: NA
abundance: many
j_gene: TRBJ2-7
v_gene: TRBV5-1
CDR3nt: TGCGCCAGCAGCTTAGGATACCTAACGAACGAGCAGTACTTC
CDR3aa: CASSLGYLTNEQYF

d_gene: TRBD2
abundance: many
j_gene: TRBJ2-7
v_gene: TRBV11-2
CDR3nt: TGTGCCAGCAGCTTATCTGCGGGGGGAACCTACGAGCAGTACTTC
CDR3aa: CASSLSAGGTYEQYF

d_gene: NA
abundance: many
j_gene: TRBJ1-1
v_gene: TRBV12-3/TRBV12-4
CDR3nt: TGTGCCAGCAGTCCTTTTAGGGGCTTCGGGACTGAAGCTTTCTTT
CDR3aa: CASSPFRGFGTEAFF

d_gene: NA
abundance: many
j_gene: TRBJ2-3
v_gene: TRBV24-1
CDR3nt: TGTGCCACCAGTGATAGTGGAGATACGCAGTATTTT
CDR3aa: CATSDSGDTQYF

d_gene: TRBD1
abundance: many
j_gene: TRBJ1-1
v_gene: TRBV7-8
CDR3nt: TGTGCCAGCAGCACATCGCGGACAGGGGGAACTGAAGCTTTCTTT
CDR3aa: CASSTSRTGGTEAFF

d_gene: TRBD2
abundance: many
j_gene: TRBJ2-1
v_gene: TRBV3-1
CDR3nt: TGTGCCAGCAGCCCTAGGACTAGCGGGGGGGATGAGCAGTTCTTC
CDR3aa: CASSPRTSGGDEQFF

d_gene: TRBD1
abundance: many
j_gene: TRBJ1-6
v_gene: TRBV27
CDR3nt: TGTGCCAGCAGTTTATCGCACAGGGGTTCACCCCTCCACTTT
CDR3aa: CASSLSHRGSPLHF

d_gene: NA
abundance: NA
j_gene: TRBJ2-5
v_gene: TRBV12-3/TRBV12-4
CDR3nt: TGTGCCAGCAGCAACCTCAGGGAAAGAGAGACCCAGTACTTC
CDR3aa: CASSNLRERETQYF

d_gene: TRBD1
abundance: many
j_gene: TRBJ2-2
v_gene: TRBV5-1
CDR3nt: TGCGCCAGCAGCCTGACTACCGGGACAGGGGGGGCCACCGGGGAGCTGTTTTTT
CDR3aa: CASSLTTGTGGATGELFF

d_gene: TRBD2
abundance: many
j_gene: TRBJ2-7
v_gene: TRBV20-1
CDR3nt: TGCAGTGCTAGAGCGCCAGGACTAGCGGGGGTCCCCAAATCCTACGAGCAGTACTTC
CDR3aa: CSARAPGLAGVPKSYEQYF

d_gene: TRBD1
abundance: few
j_gene: TRBJ1-2
v_gene: TRBV5-6
CDR3nt: TGTGCCAGCAGTTCAAGGGACAGGGTCGATGGCTACACCTTC
CDR3aa: CASSSRDRVDGYTF

d_gene: NA
abundance: once
j_gene: TRBJ1-2
v_gene: TRBV20-1
CDR3nt: TGCAGTGCTAGAGAACCGCTTTACGGGTACTATGGCTACACCTTC
CDR3aa: CSAREPLYGYYGYTF

d_gene: NA
abundance: many
j_gene: TRBJ2-2
v_gene: TRBV7-9
CDR3nt: TGTGCCAGCAGCGAAGGACAGAACACCGGGGAGCTGTTTTTT
CDR3aa: CASSEGQNTGELFF

d_gene: NA
abundance: NA
j_gene: TRBJ1-1
v_gene: TRBV4-1
CDR3nt: TGCGCCAGCAGTTACTTTGGGGACACTGAAGCTTTCTTT
CDR3aa: CASSYFGDTEAFF

d_gene: NA
abundance: many
j_gene: TRBJ1-2
v_gene: TRBV19
CDR3nt: TGTGCCAGTAGTAAACAGGGTAGGAACTATGGCTACACCTTC
CDR3aa: CASSKQGRNYGYTF

d_gene: NA
abundance: NA
j_gene: TRBJ1-1
v_gene: TRBV29-1
CDR3nt: TGCAGCGTTTCCACAGGGACTGGCACTGAAGCTTTCTTT
CDR3aa: CSVSTGTGTEAFF

d_gene: NA
abundance: many
j_gene: TRBJ2-1
v_gene: TRBV15
CDR3nt: TGTGCCACCAGCAGAGAACCCAACAATGAGCAGTTCTTC
CDR3aa: CATSREPNNEQFF

d_gene: TRBD1
abundance: many
j_gene: TRBJ1-6
v_gene: TRBV7-9
CDR3nt: TGTGCCAGCAGCACACAGGGGAACGGCAATTCACCCCTCCACTTT
CDR3aa: CASSTQGNGNSPLHF

d_gene: NA
abundance: few
j_gene: TRBJ2-1
v_gene: TRBV4-1
CDR3nt: TGCGCCAGCAGCCAAGATGGGCAGGGGTTTCTCTACAATGAGCAGTTCTTC
CDR3aa: CASSQDGQGFLYNEQFF

d_gene: TRBD2
abundance: many
j_gene: TRBJ2-3
v_gene: TRBV6-6
CDR3nt: TGTGCCAGCAGTTACAACCCACCGGGACTAGCGGTCGCAGATACGCAGTATTTT
CDR3aa: CASSYNPPGLAVADTQYF

d_gene: NA
abundance: many
j_gene: TRBJ2-3
v_gene: TRBV5-6
CDR3nt: TGTGCCAGCAGCTTGGCCTTAGATACGCAGTATTTT
CDR3aa: CASSLALDTQYF

d_gene: NA
abundance: many
j_gene: TRBJ1-1
v_gene: TRBV19
CDR3nt: TGTGCCAGTAGTATAGTTGGGGGGTCCACTGAAGCTTTCTTT
CDR3aa: CASSIVGGSTEAFF

d_gene: NA
abundance: many
j_gene: TRBJ2-7
v_gene: TRBV28
CDR3nt: TGTGCCAGCAGTCGGCCGACCTCGTACGGGCAGTACTTC
CDR3aa: CASSRPTSYGQYF

d_gene: TRBD1
abundance: many
j_gene: TRBJ2-7
v_gene: TRBV5-1
CDR3nt: TGCGCCAGCAGCTTGGAGCCGGGACAGGGGGCTGGCGAGCAGTACTTC
CDR3aa: CASSLEPGQGAGEQYF

d_gene: TRBD2
abundance: many
j_gene: TRBJ2-2
v_gene: TRBV19
CDR3nt: TGTGCCAGTAGTACTAGCGGGACGAACACCGGGGAGCTGTTTTTT
CDR3aa: CASSTSGTNTGELFF

d_gene: NA
abundance: many
j_gene: TRBJ2-5
v_gene: TRBV11-3
CDR3nt: TGTGCCAGCAGCTTAGGGCCGGGGGATCAAGAGACCCAGTACTTC
CDR3aa: CASSLGPGDQETQYF

d_gene: NA
abundance: NA
j_gene: TRBJ1-3
v_gene: TRBV14
CDR3nt: TGTGCCAGCAGCCAACAGCTTTCTGGAAACACCATATATTTT
CDR3aa: CASSQQLSGNTIYF

d_gene: TRBD1
abundance: NA
j_gene: TRBJ2-7
v_gene: TRBV6-2/TRBV6-3
CDR3nt: TGTGCCACGAAAGGACAGGGCTACGAGCAGTACTTC
CDR3aa: CATKGQGYEQYF

d_gene: NA
abundance: many
j_gene: TRBJ1-3
v_gene: TRBV12-3/TRBV12-4
CDR3nt: TGTGCCAGCAGTTTGAGCGTAATGGGGCCCTCTGGAAACACCATATATTTT
CDR3aa: CASSLSVMGPSGNTIYF

d_gene: NA
abundance: NA
j_gene: TRBJ2-7
v_gene: TRBV13
CDR3nt: TGTGCCAGCAGCTCAAAGACATCCCCCTACGAGCAGTACTTC
CDR3aa: CASSSKTSPYEQYF

d_gene: TRBD1
abundance: many
j_gene: TRBJ1-4
v_gene: TRBV6-1
CDR3nt: TGTGCCAGCATACGTGGAGACAGGGCTCTTGGTAATGAAAAACTGTTTTTT
CDR3aa: CASIRGDRALGNEKLFF

d_gene: TRBD2
abundance: many
j_gene: TRBJ2-1
v_gene: TRBV27
CDR3nt: TGTGCCAGCAGTTTATCGGGCGGGAGCTCCTACAATGAGCAGTTCTTC
CDR3aa: CASSLSGGSSYNEQFF